This T cell receptor beta chain was identified during a study of cytomegalovirus exposure and HLA in healthy donors. This PCR relied on a set of 60 Vbeta primers and 13 Jbeta primers. Only in-frame clones appear in the TCRdb table, and some are missing; sequencing was by immunoSEQ multiplex PCR. This table has around 100,000 clones, roughly 70% appearing once. The CDR3 spans 17 residues. The V and J ends lost 0 bases and 0 bases, in that order; junction bases with no gene match: 7. Looked up from germline, CDR1 is SGHVS and CDR2 is FNYEAQ. Input material: PBMCs. This TCR was recovered from a woman between 45 and 60 years old in good health and CMV-seronegative. The chain links TRBV7-6 to TRBJ1-1; TRBD1 agrees at 7 bases. CDR3 residues: CASSLARDRVVNTEAFF. Here the CDR3 DNA reads TGTGCCAGCAGCTTAGCCCGTGACAGGGTCGTGAACACTGAAGCTTTCTTT.